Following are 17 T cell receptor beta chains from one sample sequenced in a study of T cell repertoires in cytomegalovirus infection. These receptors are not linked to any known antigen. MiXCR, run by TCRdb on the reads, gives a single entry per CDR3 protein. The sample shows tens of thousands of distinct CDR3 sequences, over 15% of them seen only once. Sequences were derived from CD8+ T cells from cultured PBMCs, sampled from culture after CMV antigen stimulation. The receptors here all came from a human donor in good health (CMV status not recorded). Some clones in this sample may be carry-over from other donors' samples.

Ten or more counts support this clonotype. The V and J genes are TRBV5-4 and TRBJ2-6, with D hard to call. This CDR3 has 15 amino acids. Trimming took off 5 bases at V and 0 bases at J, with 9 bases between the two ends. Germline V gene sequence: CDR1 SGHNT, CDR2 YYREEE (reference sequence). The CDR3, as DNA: TGTGCCAGCAGTCTAATCTTCTCTGGGGCCAACGTCCTGACTTTC. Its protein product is CASSLIFSGANVLTF. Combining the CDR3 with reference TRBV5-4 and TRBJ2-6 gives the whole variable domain ETGVTQSPTHLIKTRGQQVTLRCSSQSGHNTVSWYQQALGQGPQFIFQYYREEENGRGNFPPRFSGLQFPNYSSELNVNALELDDSALYLCASSLIFSGANVLTFGAGSRLTVL.

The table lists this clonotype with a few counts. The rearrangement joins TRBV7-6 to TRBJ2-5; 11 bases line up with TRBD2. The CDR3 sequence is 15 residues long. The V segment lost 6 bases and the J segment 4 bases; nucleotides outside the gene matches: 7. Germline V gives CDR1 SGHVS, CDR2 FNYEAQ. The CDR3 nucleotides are TGTGCCAGCAGTAAAACTCTAGCGGGGGGAGAGACCCAGTACTTC. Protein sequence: CASSKTLAGGETQYF.

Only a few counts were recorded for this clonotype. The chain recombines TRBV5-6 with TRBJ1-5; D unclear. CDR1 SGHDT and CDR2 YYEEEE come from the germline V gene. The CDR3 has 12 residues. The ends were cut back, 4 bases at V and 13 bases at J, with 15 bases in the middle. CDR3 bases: TGTGCCAGCAGCCCCGGATCCGGGGTACAGCATTTT. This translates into CASSPGSGVQHF. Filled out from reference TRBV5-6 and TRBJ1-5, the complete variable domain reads DAGVTQSPTHLIKTRGQQVTLRCSPKSGHDTVSWYQQALGQGPQFIFQYYEEEERQRGNFPDRFSGHQFPNYSSELNVNALLLGDSALYLCASSPGSGVQHFGDGTRLSIL.

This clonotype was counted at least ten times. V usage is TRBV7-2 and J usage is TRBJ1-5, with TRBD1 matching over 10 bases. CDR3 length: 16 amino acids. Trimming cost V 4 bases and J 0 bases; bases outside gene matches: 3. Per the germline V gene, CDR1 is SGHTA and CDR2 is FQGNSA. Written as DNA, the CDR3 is TGTGCCAGCAGCTGGGGGACAGGGGCTAGCAATCAGCCCCAGCATTTT. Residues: CASSWGTGASNQPQHF.

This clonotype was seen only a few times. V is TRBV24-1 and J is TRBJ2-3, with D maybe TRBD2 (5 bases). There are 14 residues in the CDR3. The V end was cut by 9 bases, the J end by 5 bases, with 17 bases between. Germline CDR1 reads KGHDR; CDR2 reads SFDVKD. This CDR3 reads CATASSQGLDTQYF. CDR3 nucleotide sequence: TGTGCCACCGCTAGTAGTCAAGGACTAGATACGCAGTATTTT.

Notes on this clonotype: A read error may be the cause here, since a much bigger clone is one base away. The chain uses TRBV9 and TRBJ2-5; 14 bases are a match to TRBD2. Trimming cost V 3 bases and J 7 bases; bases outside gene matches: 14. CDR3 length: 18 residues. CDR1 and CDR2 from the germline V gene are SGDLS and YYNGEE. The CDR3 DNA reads TGTGCCAGCAGCGCGGCCGGGACTAGCGGGAGTGTTTACGCGACCCAGTACTTC. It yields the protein CASSAAGTSGSVYATQYF.

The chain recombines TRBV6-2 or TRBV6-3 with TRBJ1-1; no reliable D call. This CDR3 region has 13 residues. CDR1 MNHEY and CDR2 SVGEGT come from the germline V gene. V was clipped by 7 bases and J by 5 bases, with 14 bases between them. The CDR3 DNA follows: TGTGCCAGCATATCCCTATCGTTTACTGAAGCTTTCTTT. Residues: CASISLSFTEAFF.

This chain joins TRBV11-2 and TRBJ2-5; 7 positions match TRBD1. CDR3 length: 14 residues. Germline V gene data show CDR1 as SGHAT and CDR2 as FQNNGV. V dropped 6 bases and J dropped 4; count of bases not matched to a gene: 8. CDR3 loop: CASSSNRGRETQYF. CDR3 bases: TGTGCCAGCAGTTCGAACAGGGGAAGAGAGACCCAGTACTTC.

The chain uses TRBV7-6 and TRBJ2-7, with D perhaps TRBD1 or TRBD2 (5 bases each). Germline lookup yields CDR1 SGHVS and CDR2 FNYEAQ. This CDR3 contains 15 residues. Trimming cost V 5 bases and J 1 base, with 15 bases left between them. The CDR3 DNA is TGTGCCAGCAGCCGACGGGACGGCGGATCCTACGAGCAGTACTTC. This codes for CASSRRDGGSYEQYF.

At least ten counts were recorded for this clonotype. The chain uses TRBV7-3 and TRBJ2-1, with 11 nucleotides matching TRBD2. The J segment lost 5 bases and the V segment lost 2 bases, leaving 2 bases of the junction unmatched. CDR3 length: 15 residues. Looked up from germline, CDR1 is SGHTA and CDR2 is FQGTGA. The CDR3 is CASSLSSGRNNEQFF. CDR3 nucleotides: TGTGCCAGCAGCTTATCTAGCGGGAGGAACAATGAGCAGTTCTTC.

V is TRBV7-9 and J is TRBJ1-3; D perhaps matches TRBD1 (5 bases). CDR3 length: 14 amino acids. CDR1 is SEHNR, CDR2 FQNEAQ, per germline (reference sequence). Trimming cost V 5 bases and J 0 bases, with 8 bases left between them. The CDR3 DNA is TGTGCCAGCAGCCGCCAGGGCTCTGGAAACACCATATATTTT. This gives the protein CASSRQGSGNTIYF.

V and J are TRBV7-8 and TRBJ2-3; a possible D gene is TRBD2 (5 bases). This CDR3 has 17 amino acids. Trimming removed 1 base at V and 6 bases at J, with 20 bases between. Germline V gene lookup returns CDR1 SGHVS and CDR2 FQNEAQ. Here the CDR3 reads CASSLGYSGSFADTQYF. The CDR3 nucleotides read TGTGCCAGCAGCTTAGGGTACAGCGGAAGTTTTGCGGATACGCAGTATTTT.

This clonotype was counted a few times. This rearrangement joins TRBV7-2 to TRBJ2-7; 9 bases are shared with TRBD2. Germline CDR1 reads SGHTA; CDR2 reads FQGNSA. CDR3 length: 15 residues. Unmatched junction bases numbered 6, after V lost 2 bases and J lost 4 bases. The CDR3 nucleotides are TGTGCCAGCAGCTTAAAAGCGGGGGGTAGATACGAGCAGTACTTC. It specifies CASSLKAGGRYEQYF.

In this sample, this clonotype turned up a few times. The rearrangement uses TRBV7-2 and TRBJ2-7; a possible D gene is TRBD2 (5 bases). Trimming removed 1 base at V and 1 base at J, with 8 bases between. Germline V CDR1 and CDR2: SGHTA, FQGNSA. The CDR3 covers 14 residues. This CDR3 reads CASSLVEGSYEQYF. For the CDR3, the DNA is TGTGCCAGCAGCTTAGTTGAGGGTTCCTACGAGCAGTACTTC.

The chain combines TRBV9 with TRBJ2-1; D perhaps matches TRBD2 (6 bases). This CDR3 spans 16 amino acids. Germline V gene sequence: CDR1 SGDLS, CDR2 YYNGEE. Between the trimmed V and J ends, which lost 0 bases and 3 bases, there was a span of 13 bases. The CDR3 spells CASSVEAGLSYNEQFF. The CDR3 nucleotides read TGTGCCAGCAGCGTAGAGGCGGGGCTCAGCTACAATGAGCAGTTCTTC.

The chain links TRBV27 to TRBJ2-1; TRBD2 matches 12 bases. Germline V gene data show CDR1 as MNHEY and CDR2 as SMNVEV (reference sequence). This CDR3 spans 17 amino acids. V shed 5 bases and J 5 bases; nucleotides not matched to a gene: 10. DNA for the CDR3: TGTGCCAGCAGTCACCCCTCTAGCGGGGGGGCCCACAATGAGCAGTTCTTC. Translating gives CASSHPSSGGAHNEQFF.

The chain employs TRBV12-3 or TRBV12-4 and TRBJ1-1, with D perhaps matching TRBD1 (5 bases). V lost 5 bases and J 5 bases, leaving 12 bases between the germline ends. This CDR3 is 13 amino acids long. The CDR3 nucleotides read TGTGCCAGCAGTCAGGGTACAAGGACTGAAGCTTTCTTT. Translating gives CASSQGTRTEAFF.